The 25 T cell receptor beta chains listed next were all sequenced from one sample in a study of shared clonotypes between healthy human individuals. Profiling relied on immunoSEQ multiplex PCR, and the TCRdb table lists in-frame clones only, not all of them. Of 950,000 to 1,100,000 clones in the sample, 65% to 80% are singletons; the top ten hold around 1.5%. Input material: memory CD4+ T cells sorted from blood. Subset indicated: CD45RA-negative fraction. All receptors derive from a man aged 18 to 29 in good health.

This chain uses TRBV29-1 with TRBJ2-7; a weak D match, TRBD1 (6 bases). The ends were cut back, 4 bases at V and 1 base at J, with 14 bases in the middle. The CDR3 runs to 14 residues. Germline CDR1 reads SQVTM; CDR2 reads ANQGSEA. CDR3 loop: CSVARDRSSYEQYF. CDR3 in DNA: TGCAGCGTTGCCCGAGACAGGAGTTCCTACGAGCAGTACTTC.

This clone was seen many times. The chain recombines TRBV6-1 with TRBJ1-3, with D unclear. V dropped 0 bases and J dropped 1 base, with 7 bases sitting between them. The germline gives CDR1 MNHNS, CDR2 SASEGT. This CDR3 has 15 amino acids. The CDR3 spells CASSEAGGSGNTIYF. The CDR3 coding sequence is TGTGCCAGCAGTGAAGCGGGCGGTTCTGGAAACACCATATATTTT.

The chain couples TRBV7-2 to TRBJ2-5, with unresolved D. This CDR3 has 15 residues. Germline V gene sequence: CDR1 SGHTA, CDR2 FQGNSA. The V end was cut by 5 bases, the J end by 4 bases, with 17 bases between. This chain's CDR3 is CASSADGGPGETQYF. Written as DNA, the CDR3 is TGTGCCAGCAGCGCCGATGGTGGACCCGGAGAGACCCAGTACTTC.

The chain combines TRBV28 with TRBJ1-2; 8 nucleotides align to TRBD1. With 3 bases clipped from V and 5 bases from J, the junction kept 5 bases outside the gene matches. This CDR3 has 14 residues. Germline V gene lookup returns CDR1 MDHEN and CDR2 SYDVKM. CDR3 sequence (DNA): TGTGCCAGCAGTTTGCAGGGGGCTCCTTATGGCTACACCTTC. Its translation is CASSLQGAPYGYTF.

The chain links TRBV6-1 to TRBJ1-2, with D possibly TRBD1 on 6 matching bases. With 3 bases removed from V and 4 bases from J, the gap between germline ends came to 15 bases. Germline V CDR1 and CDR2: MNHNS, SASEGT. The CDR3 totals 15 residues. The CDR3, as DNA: TGTGCCAGCAGTGACGGGCCAGGGGCTCTCTATGGCTACACCTTC. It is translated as CASSDGPGALYGYTF.

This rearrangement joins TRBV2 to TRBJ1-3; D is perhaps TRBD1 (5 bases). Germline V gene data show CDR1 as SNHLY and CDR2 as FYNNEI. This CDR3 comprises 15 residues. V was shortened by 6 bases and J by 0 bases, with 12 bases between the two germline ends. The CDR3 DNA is TGTGCCAGCAGGGCCGGGACCCTCTCTGGAAACACCATATATTTT. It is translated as CASRAGTLSGNTIYF.

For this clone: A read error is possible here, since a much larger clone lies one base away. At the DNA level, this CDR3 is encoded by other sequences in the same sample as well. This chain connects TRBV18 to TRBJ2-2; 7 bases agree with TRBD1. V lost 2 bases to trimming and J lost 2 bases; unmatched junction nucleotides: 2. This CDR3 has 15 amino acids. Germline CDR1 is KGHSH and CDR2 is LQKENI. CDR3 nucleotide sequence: TGTGCCAGCTCACCAAGACAGGGAAACACCGGGGAGCTGTTTTTT. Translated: CASSPRQGNTGELFF.

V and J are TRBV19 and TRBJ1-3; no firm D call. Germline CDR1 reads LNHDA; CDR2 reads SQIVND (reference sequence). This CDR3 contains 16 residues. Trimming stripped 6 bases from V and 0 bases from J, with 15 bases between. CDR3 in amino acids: CASSLLVDPSGNTIYF. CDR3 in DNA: TGTGCCAGTAGCCTCTTAGTCGATCCCTCTGGAAACACCATATATTTT. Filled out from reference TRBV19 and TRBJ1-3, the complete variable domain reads DGGITQSPKYLFRKEGQNVTLSCEQNLNHDAMYWYRQDPGQGLRLIYYSQIVNDFQKGDIAEGYSVSREKKESFPLTVTSAQKNPTAFYLCASSLLVDPSGNTIYFGEGSWLTVV.

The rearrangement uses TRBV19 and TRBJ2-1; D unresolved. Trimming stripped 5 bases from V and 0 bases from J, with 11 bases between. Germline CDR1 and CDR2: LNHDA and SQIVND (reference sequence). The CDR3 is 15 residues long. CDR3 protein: CASSPQVISYNEQFF. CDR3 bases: TGTGCCAGTAGTCCTCAGGTTATCTCCTACAATGAGCAGTTCTTC.

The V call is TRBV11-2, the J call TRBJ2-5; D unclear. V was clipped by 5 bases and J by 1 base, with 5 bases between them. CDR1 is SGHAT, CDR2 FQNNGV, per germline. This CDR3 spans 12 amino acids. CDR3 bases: TGTGCCAGCAGCGCGAGCCAAGAGACCCAGTACTTC. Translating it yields CASSASQETQYF.

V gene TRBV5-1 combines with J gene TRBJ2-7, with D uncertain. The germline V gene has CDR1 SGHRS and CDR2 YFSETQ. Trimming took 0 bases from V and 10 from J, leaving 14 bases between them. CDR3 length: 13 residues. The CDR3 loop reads CASSLGPGRPQYF. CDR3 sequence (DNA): TGCGCCAGCAGCTTGGGGCCCGGACGCCCACAGTACTTC.

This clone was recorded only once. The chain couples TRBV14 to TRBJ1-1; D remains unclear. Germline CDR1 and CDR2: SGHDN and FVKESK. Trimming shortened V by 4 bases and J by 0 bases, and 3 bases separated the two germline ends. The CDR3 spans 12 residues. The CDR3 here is CASSLLNTEAFF. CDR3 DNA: TGTGCCAGCAGCCTTCTGAACACTGAAGCTTTCTTT.

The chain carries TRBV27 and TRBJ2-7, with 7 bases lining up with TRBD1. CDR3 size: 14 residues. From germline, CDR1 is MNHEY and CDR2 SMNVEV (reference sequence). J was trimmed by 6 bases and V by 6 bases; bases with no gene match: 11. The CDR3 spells CASSTTGITSEQYF. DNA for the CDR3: TGTGCCAGCAGCACGACAGGGATAACTTCCGAGCAGTACTTC.

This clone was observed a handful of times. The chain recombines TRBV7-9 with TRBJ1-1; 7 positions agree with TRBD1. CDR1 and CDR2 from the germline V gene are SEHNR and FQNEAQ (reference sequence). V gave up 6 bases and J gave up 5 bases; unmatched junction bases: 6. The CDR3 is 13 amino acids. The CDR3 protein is CASSSTGRTEAFF. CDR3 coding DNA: TGTGCCAGCAGTTCGACAGGGAGAACTGAAGCTTTCTTT.

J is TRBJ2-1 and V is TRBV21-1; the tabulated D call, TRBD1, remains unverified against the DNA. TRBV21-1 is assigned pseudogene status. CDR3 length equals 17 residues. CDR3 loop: CASSRVTGGHSYNEQFF. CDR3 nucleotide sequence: TGTGCCAGCAGCAGAGTGACAGGGGGACACTCCTACAATGAGCAGTTCTTC.

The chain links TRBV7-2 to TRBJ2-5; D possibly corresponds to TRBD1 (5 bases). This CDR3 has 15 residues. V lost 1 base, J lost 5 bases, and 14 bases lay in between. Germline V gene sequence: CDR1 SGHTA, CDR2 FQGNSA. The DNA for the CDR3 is TGTGCCAGCAGCTTAGATGGGGCCCTTTCGGAGACCCAGTACTTC. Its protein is CASSLDGALSETQYF. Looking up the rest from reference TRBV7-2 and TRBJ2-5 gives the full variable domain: GAGVSQSPSNKVTEKGKDVELRCDPISGHTALYWYRQSLGQGLEFLIYFQGNSAPDKSGLPSDRFSAERTGGSVSTLTIQRTQQEDSAVYLCASSLDGALSETQYFGPGTRLLVL.

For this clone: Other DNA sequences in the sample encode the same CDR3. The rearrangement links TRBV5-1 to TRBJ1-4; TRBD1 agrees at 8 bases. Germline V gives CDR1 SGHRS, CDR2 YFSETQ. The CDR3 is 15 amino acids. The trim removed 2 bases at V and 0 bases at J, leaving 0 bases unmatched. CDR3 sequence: CASSLQGATNEKLFF. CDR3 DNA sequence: TGCGCCAGCAGCTTACAGGGGGCAACTAATGAAAAACTGTTTTTT.

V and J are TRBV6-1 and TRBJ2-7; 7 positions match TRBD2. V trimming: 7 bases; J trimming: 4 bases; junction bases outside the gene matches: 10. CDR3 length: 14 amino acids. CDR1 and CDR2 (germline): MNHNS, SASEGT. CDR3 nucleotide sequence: TGTGCCAGCATTGGACTAGAGACAAATTACGAGCAGTACTTC. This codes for CASIGLETNYEQYF.

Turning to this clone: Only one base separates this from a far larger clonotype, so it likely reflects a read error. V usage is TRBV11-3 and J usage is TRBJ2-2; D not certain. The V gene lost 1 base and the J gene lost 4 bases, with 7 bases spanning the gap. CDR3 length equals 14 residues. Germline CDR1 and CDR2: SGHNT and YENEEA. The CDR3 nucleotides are TGTGCCAGCAGCTTAGGGGCTGTCACCGGGGAGCTGTTTTTT. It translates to CASSLGAVTGELFF. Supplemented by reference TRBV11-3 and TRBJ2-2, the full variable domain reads EAGVVQSPRYKIIEKKQPVAFWCNPISGHNTLYWYLQNLGQGPELLIRYENEEAVDDSQLPKDRFSAERLKGVDSTLKIQPAELGDSAVYLCASSLGAVTGELFFGEGSRLTVL.

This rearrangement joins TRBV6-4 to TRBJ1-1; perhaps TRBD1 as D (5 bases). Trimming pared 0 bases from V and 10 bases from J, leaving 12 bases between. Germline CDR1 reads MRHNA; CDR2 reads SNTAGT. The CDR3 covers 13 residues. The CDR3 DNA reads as TGTGCCAGCAGTGACTCTGGGGCCTCCCCAGCTTTCTTT. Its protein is CASSDSGASPAFF.

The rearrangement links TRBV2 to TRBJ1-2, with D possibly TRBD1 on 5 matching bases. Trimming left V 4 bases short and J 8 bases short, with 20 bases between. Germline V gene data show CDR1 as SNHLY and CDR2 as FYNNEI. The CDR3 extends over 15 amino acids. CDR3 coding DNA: TGTGCCAGCAGTGGGGACTCGGGATATAGTAAGGGCTACACCTTC. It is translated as CASSGDSGYSKGYTF.

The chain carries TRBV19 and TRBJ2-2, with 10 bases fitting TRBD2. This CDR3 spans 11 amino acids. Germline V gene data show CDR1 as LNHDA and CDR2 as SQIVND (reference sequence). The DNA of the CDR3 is TGTGGGACTAGCGGCACCGGGGAGCTGTTTTTT. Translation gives CGTSGTGELFF.

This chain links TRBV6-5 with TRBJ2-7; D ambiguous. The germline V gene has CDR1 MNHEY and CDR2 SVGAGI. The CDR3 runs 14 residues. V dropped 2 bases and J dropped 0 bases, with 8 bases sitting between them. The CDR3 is CASSYQRSSYEQYF. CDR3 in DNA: TGTGCCAGCAGTTACCAAAGAAGCTCCTACGAGCAGTACTTC.

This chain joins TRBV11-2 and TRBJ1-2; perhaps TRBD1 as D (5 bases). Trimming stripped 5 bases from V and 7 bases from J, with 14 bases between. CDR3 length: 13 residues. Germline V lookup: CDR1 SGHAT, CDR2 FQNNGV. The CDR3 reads CASSPGLGFGYTF. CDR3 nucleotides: TGTGCCAGCAGCCCAGGGTTGGGATTTGGCTACACCTTC.

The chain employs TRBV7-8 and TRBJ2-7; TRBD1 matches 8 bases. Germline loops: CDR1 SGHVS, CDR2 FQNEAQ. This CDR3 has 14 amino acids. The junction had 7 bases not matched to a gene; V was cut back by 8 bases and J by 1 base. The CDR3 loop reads CASLEQGVSYEQYF. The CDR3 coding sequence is TGTGCCAGCCTCGAACAGGGGGTATCCTACGAGCAGTACTTC.